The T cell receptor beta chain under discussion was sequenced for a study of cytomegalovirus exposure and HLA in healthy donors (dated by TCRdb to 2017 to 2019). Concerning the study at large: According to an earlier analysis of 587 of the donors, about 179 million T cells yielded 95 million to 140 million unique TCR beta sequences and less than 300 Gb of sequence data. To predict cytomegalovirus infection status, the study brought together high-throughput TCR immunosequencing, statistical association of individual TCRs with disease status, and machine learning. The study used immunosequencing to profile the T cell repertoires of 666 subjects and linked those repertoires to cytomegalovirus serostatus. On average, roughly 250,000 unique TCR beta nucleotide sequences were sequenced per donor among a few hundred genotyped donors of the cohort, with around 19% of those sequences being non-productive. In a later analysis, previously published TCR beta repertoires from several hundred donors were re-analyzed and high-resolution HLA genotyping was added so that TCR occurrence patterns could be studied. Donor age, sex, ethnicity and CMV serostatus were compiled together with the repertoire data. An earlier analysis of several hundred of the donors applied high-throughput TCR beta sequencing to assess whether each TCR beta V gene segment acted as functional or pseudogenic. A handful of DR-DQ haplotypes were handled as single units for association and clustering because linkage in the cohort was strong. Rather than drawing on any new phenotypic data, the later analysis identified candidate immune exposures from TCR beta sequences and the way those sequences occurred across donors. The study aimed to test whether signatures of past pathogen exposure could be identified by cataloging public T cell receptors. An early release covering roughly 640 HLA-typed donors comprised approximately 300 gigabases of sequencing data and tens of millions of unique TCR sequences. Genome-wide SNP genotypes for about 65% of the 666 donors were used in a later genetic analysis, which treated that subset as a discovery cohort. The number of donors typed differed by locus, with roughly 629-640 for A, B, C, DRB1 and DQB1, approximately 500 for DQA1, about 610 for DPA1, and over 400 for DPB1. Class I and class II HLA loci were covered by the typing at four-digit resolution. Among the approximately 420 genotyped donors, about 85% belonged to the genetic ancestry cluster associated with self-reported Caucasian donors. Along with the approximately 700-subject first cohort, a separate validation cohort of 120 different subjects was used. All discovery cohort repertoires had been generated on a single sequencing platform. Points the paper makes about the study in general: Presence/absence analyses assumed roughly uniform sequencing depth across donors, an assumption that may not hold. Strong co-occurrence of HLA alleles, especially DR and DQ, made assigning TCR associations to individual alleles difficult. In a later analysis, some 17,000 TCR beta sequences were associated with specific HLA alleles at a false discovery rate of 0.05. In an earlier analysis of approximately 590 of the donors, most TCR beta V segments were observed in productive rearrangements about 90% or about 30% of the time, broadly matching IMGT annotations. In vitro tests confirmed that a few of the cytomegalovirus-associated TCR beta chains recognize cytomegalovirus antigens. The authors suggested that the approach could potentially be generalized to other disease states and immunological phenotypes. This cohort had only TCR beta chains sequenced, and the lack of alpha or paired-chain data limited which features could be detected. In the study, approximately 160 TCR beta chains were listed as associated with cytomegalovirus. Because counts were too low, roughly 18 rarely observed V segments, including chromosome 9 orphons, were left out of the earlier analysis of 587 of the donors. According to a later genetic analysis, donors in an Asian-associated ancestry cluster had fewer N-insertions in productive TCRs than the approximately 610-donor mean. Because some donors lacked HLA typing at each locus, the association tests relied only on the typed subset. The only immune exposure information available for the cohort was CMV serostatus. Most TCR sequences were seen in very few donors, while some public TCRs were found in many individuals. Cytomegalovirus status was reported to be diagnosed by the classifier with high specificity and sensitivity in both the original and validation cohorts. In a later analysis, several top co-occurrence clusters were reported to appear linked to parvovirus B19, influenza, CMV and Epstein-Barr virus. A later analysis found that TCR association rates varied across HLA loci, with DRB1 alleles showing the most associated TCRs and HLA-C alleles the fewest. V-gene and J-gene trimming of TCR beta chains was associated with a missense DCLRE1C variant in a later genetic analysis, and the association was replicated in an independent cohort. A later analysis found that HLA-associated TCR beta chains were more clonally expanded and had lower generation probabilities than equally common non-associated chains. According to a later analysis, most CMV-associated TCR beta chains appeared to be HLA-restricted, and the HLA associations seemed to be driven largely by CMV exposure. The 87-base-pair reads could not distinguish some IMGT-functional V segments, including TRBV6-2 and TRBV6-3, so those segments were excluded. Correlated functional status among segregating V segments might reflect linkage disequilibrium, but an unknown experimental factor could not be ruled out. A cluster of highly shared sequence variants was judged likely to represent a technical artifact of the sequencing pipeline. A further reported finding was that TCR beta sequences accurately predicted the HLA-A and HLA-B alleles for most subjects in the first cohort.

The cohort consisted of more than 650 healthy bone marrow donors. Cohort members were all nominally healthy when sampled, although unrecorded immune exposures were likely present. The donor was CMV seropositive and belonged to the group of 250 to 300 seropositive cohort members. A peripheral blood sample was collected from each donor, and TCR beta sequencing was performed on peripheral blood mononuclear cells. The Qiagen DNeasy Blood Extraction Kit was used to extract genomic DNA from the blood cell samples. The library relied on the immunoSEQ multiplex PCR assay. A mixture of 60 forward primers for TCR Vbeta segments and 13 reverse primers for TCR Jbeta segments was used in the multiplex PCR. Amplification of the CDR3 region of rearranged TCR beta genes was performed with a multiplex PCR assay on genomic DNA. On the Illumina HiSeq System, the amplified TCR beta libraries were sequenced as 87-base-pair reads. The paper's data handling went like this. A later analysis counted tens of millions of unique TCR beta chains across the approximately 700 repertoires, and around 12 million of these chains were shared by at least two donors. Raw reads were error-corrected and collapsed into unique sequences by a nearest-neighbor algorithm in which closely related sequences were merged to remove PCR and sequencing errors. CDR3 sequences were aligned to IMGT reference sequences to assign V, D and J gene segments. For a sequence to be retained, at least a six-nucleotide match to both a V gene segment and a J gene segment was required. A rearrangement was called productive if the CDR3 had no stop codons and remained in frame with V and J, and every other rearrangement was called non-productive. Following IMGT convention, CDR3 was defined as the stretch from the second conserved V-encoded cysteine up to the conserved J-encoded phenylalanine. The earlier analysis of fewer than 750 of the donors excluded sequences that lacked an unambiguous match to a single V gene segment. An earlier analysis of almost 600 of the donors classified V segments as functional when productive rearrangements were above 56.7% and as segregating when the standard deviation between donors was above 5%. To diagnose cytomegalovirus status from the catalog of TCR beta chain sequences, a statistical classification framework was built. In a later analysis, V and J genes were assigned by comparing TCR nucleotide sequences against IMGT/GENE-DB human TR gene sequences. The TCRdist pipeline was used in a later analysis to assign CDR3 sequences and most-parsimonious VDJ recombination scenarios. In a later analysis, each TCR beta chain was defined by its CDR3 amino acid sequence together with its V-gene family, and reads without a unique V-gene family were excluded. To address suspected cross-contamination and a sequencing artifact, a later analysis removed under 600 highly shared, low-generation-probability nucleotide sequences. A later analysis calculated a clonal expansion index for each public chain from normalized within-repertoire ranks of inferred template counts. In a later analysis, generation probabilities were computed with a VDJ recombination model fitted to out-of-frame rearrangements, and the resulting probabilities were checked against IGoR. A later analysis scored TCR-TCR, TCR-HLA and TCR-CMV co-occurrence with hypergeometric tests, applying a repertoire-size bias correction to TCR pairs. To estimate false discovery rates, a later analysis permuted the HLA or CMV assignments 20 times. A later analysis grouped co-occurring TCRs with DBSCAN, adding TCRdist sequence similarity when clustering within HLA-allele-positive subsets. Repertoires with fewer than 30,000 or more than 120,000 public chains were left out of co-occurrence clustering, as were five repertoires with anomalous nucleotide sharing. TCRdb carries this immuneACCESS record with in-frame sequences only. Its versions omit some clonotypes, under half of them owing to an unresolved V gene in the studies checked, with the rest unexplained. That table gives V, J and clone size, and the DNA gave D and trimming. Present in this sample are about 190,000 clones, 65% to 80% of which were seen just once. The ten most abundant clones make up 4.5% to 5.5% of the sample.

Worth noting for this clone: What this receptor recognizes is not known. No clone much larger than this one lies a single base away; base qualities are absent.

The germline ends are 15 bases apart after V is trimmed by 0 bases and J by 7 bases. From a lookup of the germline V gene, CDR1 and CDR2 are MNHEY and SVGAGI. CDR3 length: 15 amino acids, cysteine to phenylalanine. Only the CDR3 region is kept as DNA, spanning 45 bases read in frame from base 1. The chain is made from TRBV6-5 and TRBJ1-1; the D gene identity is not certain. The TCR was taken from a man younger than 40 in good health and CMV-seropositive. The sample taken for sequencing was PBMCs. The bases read TGTGCCAGCAGTTACTCCCTCACAGACCTCAGTGAAGCTTTCTTT. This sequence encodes CASSYSLTDLSEAFF.